The present T cell receptor (beta chain) was sequenced within a study of blood T cell repertoires in COVID-19. In the study overall: PBMCs, B-cell-depleted T cells, or T cells provided the cDNA or gDNA that made up the material.

Original handling: Estimated nucleated cell counts came from reference gene primer amplification. TCRdb's copy holds only in-frame clones and misses some; the assay was immunoSEQ multiplex PCR. The D gene and trimming were derived from the DNA, and the V and J assignments and clone size from that table. The profile shows 150,000 or so clones, approximately 85% of them singletons. Germline loops: CDR1 SGHTA, CDR2 FQGNSA. The V gene end was trimmed by 5 bases and the J gene end by 9 bases; junction bases not matched to a gene: 4. The CDR3 covers 14 residues. The sample taken for sequencing was peripheral blood. This chain connects TRBV7-2 to TRBJ1-6; 10 nucleotides match TRBD1. This receptor was obtained from a man between 60 and 75 years old with COVID-19, enrolled during active disease. DNA for the CDR3: TGTGCCAGCAGCCCCGACAGGGGGCCTTCACCCCTCCACTTT. It encodes CASSPDRGPSPLHF.